Each of the 31 T cell receptor beta chains below was sequenced from the same sample in a study of post-analysis software for immune sequencing data. Study results and limitations: Four to six TRBV segments, including TRBV5-6, TRBV5-1 and TRBV20-1, were more frequent in patients than controls.

Prepared TCR beta cDNA libraries contained unique molecular identifiers. Each CDR3 protein is one row after TCRdb ran MiXCR on the PCR reads. Here the sample spans about 540,000 distinct CDR3 sequences, around 36% being singletons. For these TCRs, the target antigens are not known. Sample: blood. These receptors came from a girl under 18 with multiple sclerosis.

This clonotype occurred a few times. This sequence joins TRBV12-3 or TRBV12-4 and TRBJ1-5, with 8 bases that match TRBD1. V gave up 5 bases and J gave up 1 base; unmatched junction bases: 7. This CDR3 spans 16 amino acids. CDR3 residues: CASSPGQGLSNQPQHF. CDR3 coding DNA: TGTGCCAGCAGTCCAGGACAGGGCTTGAGCAATCAGCCCCAGCATTTT.

This clonotype was recorded a few times. This sequence joins TRBV20-1 and TRBJ2-5, with TRBD2 as a possible D gene (5 bases). This CDR3 spans 13 amino acids. Trimming cost V 6 bases and J 4 bases, with 15 bases left between them. Germline CDR1 is DFQATT and CDR2 is SNEGSKA (reference sequence). CDR3 residues: CSASEWAGETQYF. DNA of the CDR3: TGCAGTGCGTCTGAGTGGGCGGGAGAGACCCAGTACTTC.

The CDR3 DNA follows: TGCAGTGCTAGAGAAGGGCGGGCCGGGGAGCTGTTTTTT. This codes for CSAREGRAGELFF. V usage is TRBV20-1 and J usage is TRBJ2-2; D possibly corresponds to TRBD2 (5 bases). Germline values: CDR1 DFQATT, CDR2 SNEGSKA (reference sequence). The CDR3 covers 13 residues. V lost 0 bases, J lost 6 bases, and 8 bases lay in between.

This clonotype was observed many times. V gene TRBV29-1 combines with J gene TRBJ2-7; 11 bases are a match to TRBD1. J was trimmed by 5 bases and V by 6 bases; bases with no gene match: 9. The CDR3 totals 14 residues. Germline assignment: CDR1 SQVTM and CDR2 ANQGSEA. The CDR3 loop reads CSVLGQGARNEQYF. The CDR3 DNA follows: TGCAGCGTCCTCGGACAGGGGGCGCGTAACGAGCAGTACTTC.

This clonotype has only a few counts. The rearrangement uses TRBV20-1 and TRBJ2-1; D gene unclear. The V end lost 7 bases, the J end lost 2 bases, and 24 bases lay between the germline ends. CDR3 size: 17 residues. Germline V CDR1 and CDR2: DFQATT, SNEGSKA (reference sequence). The chain's CDR3 is CSGYGQPLNPAYNEQFF. The CDR3 DNA reads TGCAGTGGATACGGGCAGCCGCTGAATCCGGCCTACAATGAGCAGTTCTTC.

The chain carries TRBV4-1 and TRBJ2-5; weak D call: TRBD2 (6 bases). Germline V CDR1 and CDR2: MGHRA, YSYEKL. There are 16 residues in the CDR3. V was clipped by 0 bases and J by 4 bases, with 15 bases between them. CDR3 amino acids: CASSQDRATSGETQYF. In DNA, the CDR3 is TGCGCCAGCAGCCAAGATCGAGCGACTAGTGGAGAGACCCAGTACTTC.

The chain uses TRBV12-3 or TRBV12-4 and TRBJ2-7; no firm D call. The V end lost 7 bases, the J end lost 3 bases, and 13 bases lay between the germline ends. The CDR3 length is 13 residues. This CDR3 is CASTPGWNYEQYF. The CDR3 bases are TGTGCCAGCACCCCAGGATGGAACTACGAGCAGTACTTC.

The chain couples TRBV3-1 to TRBJ2-7, with D possibly TRBD2 on 6 matching bases. The CDR3 has 13 residues. Germline V lookup: CDR1 LGHDT, CDR2 YNNKEL (reference sequence). With 5 bases removed from V and 5 bases from J, the gap between germline ends came to 13 bases. The chain's CDR3 is CASSAREFDEQYF. Here the CDR3 DNA reads TGTGCCAGCAGCGCCCGGGAGTTTGACGAGCAGTACTTC.

There are a few counts of this clonotype. V gene TRBV12-3 or TRBV12-4 combines with J gene TRBJ1-5; 8 bases match TRBD1. This CDR3 has 15 residues. With 4 bases clipped from V and 2 bases from J, the junction kept 4 bases outside the gene matches. This chain's CDR3 is CASSSLQGGNQPQHF. The CDR3, as DNA: TGTGCCAGCAGTTCCCTACAGGGGGGCAATCAGCCCCAGCATTTT.

V is TRBV20-1 and J is TRBJ2-7; 10 bases are shared with TRBD2. The J call is uncertain, as TRBJ2-5 better fits the DNA end. The CDR3 is 14 residues long. From germline, CDR1 is DFQATT and CDR2 SNEGSKA (reference sequence). DNA of the CDR3: TGCAGTGCAAAGGGGACTAGCGTTCGTGAGACCCAGTACTTC. This gives the protein CSAKGTSVRETQYF.

The CDR3 DNA reads as TGCGCCAGCAGCTTGAGGCCAGACTCGAACACCGGGGAGCTGTTTTTT. This gives the protein CASSLRPDSNTGELFF. The V gene is TRBV5-1, the J gene TRBJ2-2; D is unclear. The CDR3 length is 16 residues. V lost 1 base and J lost 0, with 10 bases in between. Per the germline V gene, CDR1 is SGHRS and CDR2 is YFSETQ.

This chain connects TRBV4-1 to TRBJ1-5; 7 bases are a match to TRBD1. This CDR3 has 14 amino acids. Germline CDR1 MGHRA, CDR2 YSYEKL. V was clipped by 3 bases and J by 11 bases; unmatched bases: 10. The CDR3 region has the DNA TGCGCCAGCAGCCAGGACGACAGGGAAGTAGCCCAGCATTTT. Protein sequence: CASSQDDREVAQHF.

The chain recombines TRBV5-6 with TRBJ1-2, with D maybe TRBD1 (5 bases). Deletions cut 5 bases from V and 3 bases from J, with 20 bases between. The V gene's germline CDR1 is SGHDT and CDR2 YYEEEE. The CDR3 covers 16 residues. This CDR3 reads CASSPATGRADYGYTF. CDR3 bases: TGTGCCAGCAGTCCCGCGACGGGGCGGGCAGACTATGGCTACACCTTC.

This clonotype was found a few times. The chain has TRBV20-1 and TRBJ2-5; D unresolved. The J call is doubtful: the DNA matches TRBJ2-7 better. The CDR3 is 10 residues long. The germline V gene has CDR1 DFQATT and CDR2 SNEGSKA (reference sequence). The CDR3 bases are TGCAGTGTGGGGTTCAACGAGCAGTACTTC. It yields the protein CSVGFNEQYF.

V usage is TRBV11-2 and J usage is TRBJ2-6; D is unresolved. The CDR3 runs to 14 residues. Trimming took off 2 bases at V and 2 bases at J, with 4 bases between the two ends. The germline gives CDR1 SGHAT, CDR2 FQNNGV. The CDR3 loop reads CASSLLPGANVLTF. CDR3 DNA sequence: TGTGCCAGCAGCTTACTCCCTGGGGCCAACGTCCTGACTTTC.

This clonotype was counted between two and nine times. This chain links TRBV6-6 with TRBJ2-1; D is possibly TRBD1 or TRBD2 (5 bases each). The CDR3 contains 13 residues. CDR1 and CDR2 from the germline V gene are MNHNY and SVGAGI (reference sequence). V lost 8 bases and J lost 3, with 11 bases in between. The CDR3 coding sequence is TGTGCCAGCCTGGGGGAACTCTACAATGAGCAGTTCTTC. Translating it yields CASLGELYNEQFF.

In its sample, this clonotype was seen a few times. This chain uses TRBV9 with TRBJ2-3; 8 bases map to TRBD1. The CDR3 length is 14 residues. V dropped 2 bases and J dropped 5; count of bases not matched to a gene: 4. In germline, CDR1 is SGDLS, CDR2 YYNGEE. CDR3 in amino acids: CASSVYRGVDTQYF. The CDR3 DNA follows: TGTGCCAGCAGCGTTTACAGGGGGGTAGATACGCAGTATTTT.

The table lists this clonotype with a few counts. This sequence joins TRBV20-1 and TRBJ2-3, with D perhaps matching TRBD2 (6 bases). Between the trimmed V and J ends, which lost 0 bases and 5 bases, there was a span of 15 bases. CDR3 length: 15 residues. Germline V gene data show CDR1 as DFQATT and CDR2 as SNEGSKA (reference sequence). CDR3 sequence: CSARDLTGEVDTQYF. The CDR3 DNA is TGCAGTGCTAGAGATCTTACGGGGGAGGTAGATACGCAGTATTTT.

This clonotype appeared a few times. V is TRBV7-9 and J is TRBJ1-4; no clear D gene. The CDR3 consists of 12 residues. Germline-derived CDR1 and CDR2 are SEHNR and FQNEAQ (reference sequence). V was trimmed by 11 bases and J by 2 bases, leaving 9 bases between them. The CDR3, as DNA: TGTGCCTCCAGAACTACTAATGAAAAACTGTTTTTT. Encoded protein: CASRTTNEKLFF.

This clonotype was seen a few times. J is TRBJ1-2 and V is TRBV5-1; TRBD1 matches at 9 bases. Germline assignment: CDR1 SGHRS and CDR2 YFSETQ. The CDR3 extends over 15 amino acids. With 0 bases clipped from V and 6 bases from J, the junction kept 6 bases outside the gene matches. The CDR3 DNA reads TGCGCCAGCAGCTTGGACGGACAGGGGATCGATGGCTACACCTTC. Residues: CASSLDGQGIDGYTF.

This chain joins TRBV25-1 and TRBJ2-2; D remains ambiguous. This CDR3 comprises 16 residues. Germline V gives CDR1 MGHDK, CDR2 SYGVNS. The V and J ends lost 3 bases and 1 base respectively, with 12 bases between them. The CDR3 protein is CASSDWGIKNTGELFF. As DNA, the CDR3 is TGTGCCAGCAGTGATTGGGGAATTAAGAACACCGGGGAGCTGTTTTTT.

The V gene is TRBV5-1, the J gene TRBJ2-1, with TRBD2 matching 8 bases. With 4 bases clipped from V and 6 bases from J, the junction kept 9 bases outside the gene matches. Germline CDR1 reads SGHRS; CDR2 reads YFSETQ. The CDR3 length is 15 residues. The CDR3 DNA reads TGCGCCAGCAGCCCGGCAGGGACTAGAGTCAATGAGCAGTTCTTC. Its translation is CASSPAGTRVNEQFF.

The chain couples TRBV7-2 to TRBJ2-6; perhaps TRBD1 as D (5 bases). Germline lookup yields CDR1 SGHTA and CDR2 FQGNSA. Deletions cut 7 bases from V and 0 bases from J, with 10 bases between. The CDR3 length is 15 residues. CDR3 DNA sequence: TGTGCCAGCAACAAGGGGTACTCTGGGGCCAACGTCCTGACTTTC. This gives the protein CASNKGYSGANVLTF.

This clonotype showed up just a few times. The rearrangement uses TRBV29-1 and TRBJ2-7; TRBD2 might be the D (5 bases). The V end was cut by 5 bases, the J end by 0 bases, with 11 bases between. The germline CDR1 and CDR2 sequences are SQVTM and ANQGSEA. The CDR3 has 13 residues. CDR3 DNA sequence: TGCAGCGTTCTTAGGGAGAGCTCCTACGAGCAGTACTTC. Encoded protein: CSVLRESSYEQYF.

CDR3 amino acids: CASSVSGGAGSDTQYF. The CDR3 DNA follows: TGTGCCAGCAGCGTTAGCGGGGGGGCCGGGTCGGATACGCAGTATTTT. The rearrangement joins TRBV5-8 to TRBJ2-3; TRBD2 matches at 11 bases. Germline CDR1 reads SGHTS; CDR2 reads YDEGEE. Trimming took 4 bases from V and 6 from J; bases not matched to a gene: 10. This CDR3 has 16 residues.

Note on this clonotype: Its ends do not fully match the called genes, so a read error is possible. The J gene is TRBJ2-3, the V gene TRBV6-4; D is unresolved. The CDR3 has 13 residues. The germline V gene has CDR1 MRHNA and CDR2 SNTAGT. For the CDR3, the DNA is TGTGCCAGCACCCCCTGGTCAAGAGATACACAGTATTTT. Protein product: CASTPWSRDTQYF.

The chain recombines TRBV7-9 with TRBJ2-3; tentatively, D is TRBD2 (7 bases). The length of the CDR3 is 14 residues. V was shortened by 1 base and J by 8 bases, with 13 bases between the two germline ends. Germline CDR1 and CDR2: SEHNR and FQNEAQ (reference sequence). For the CDR3, the DNA is TGTGCCAGCAGCTTAGGGTGGGGGGGCAGTACGCAGTATTTT. It yields the protein CASSLGWGGSTQYF.

This clonotype was seen a few times. The CDR3 loop is CASSVAGNAGGYNEQFF. The CDR3 region has the DNA TGTGCCAGCAGCGTAGCGGGGAATGCGGGGGGCTACAATGAGCAGTTCTTC. The rearrangement links TRBV9 to TRBJ2-1; TRBD2 matches at 8 bases. With 0 bases clipped from V and 3 bases from J, the junction kept 8 bases outside the gene matches. This CDR3 contains 17 residues. Germline-derived CDR1 and CDR2 are SGDLS and YYNGEE.

The table lists this clonotype with a few counts. With a much larger clone just one base away, this may be a read error. CDR3: CASSSRAGGRETQYF. The CDR3, as DNA: TGTGCCAGCAGCTCCCGGGCAGGGGGCAGAGAGACCCAGTACTTC. The chain uses TRBV7-2 and TRBJ2-5; TRBD1 matches at 8 bases. This CDR3 contains 15 residues. Germline assignment: CDR1 SGHTA and CDR2 FQGNSA. V shed 4 bases and J 4 bases; nucleotides not matched to a gene: 8.

The chain combines TRBV29-1 with TRBJ2-3, with a tentative D call TRBD2 (6 bases). The CDR3 is 16 amino acids. Trimming cost V 1 base and J 4 bases, with 18 bases left between them. Germline values: CDR1 SQVTM, CDR2 ANQGSEA. The DNA for the CDR3 is TGCAGCGTTGAAGGGGCGACGGGACTGAGCCCAGATACGCAGTATTTT. Translating it yields CSVEGATGLSPDTQYF.

Comments on this clonotype: A much bigger clone sits one base away, suggesting this may be a read error. This chain links TRBV24-1 with TRBJ2-5; the D gene could be TRBD1 or TRBD2 (5 bases each). V was cut by 6 bases and J by 2 bases, with 15 bases left in between. This CDR3 spans 15 amino acids. The germline CDR1 and CDR2 sequences are KGHDR and SFDVKD. The CDR3 protein is CATSRLVGEQETQYF. In DNA, the CDR3 is TGTGCCACCAGTCGGCTAGTGGGGGAACAAGAGACCCAGTACTTC.